These 11 T cell receptor beta chains came from one sample sequenced in a study of blood T cell repertoires in COVID-19 (dated by TCRdb to 2020 to 2021). Library construction relied on the immunoSEQ multiplex PCR assay. TCRdb holds this immuneACCESS table with in-frame rearrangements only. Some clones are missing; in checked studies, unresolved V genes explain under half, and the rest has no known cause. The sample table lists some 70,000 clones, around 86% of them with a count of one. In total, the top ten clones hold about 6.6% of the sample. The source material was peripheral blood. These receptors came from a man aged 50 to 59 with active COVID-19.

This rearrangement joins TRBV19 to TRBJ1-3; maybe TRBD1 (5 bases). V was pared by 3 bases and J by 0 bases, with 9 bases between. Germline V gives CDR1 LNHDA, CDR2 SQIVND (reference sequence). CDR3 length equals 15 residues. CDR3 protein: CASSIGGSSGNTIYF. The CDR3 region has the DNA TGTGCCAGTAGTATCGGGGGGAGCTCTGGAAACACCATATATTTT.

This clone was seen a handful of times. This chain joins TRBV4-2 and TRBJ1-1, with 7 nucleotides matching TRBD1. Trimming cost V 1 base and J 5 bases; bases outside gene matches: 13. Looked up from germline, CDR1 is LGHNA and CDR2 is YNFKEQ. The CDR3 runs to 17 residues. CDR3 sequence reads: CASSQVTARDRGTEAFF. The CDR3 nucleotides are TGTGCCAGCAGCCAAGTCACGGCGCGGGACAGAGGGACTGAAGCTTTCTTT.

The rearrangement links TRBV19 to TRBJ1-5; 7 bases agree with TRBD1. Trimming removed 3 bases from V and 6 bases from J; junction bases left unmatched: 8. Per the germline V gene, CDR1 is LNHDA and CDR2 is SQIVND (reference sequence). The length of the CDR3 is 15 residues. The CDR3 spells CASSILTGRGQPQHF. CDR3 sequence (DNA): TGTGCCAGTAGTATCCTGACAGGGAGAGGTCAGCCCCAGCATTTT.

This chain joins TRBV12-3 or TRBV12-4 and TRBJ1-5, with D unresolved. The CDR3 length is 12 residues. Trimming took off 6 bases at V and 8 bases at J, with 11 bases between the two ends. The CDR3 DNA sequence: TGTGCCAGCAGCCGCTTGGCAGAGCCCCAGCATTTT. Translated, it gives CASSRLAEPQHF.

V is TRBV30 and J is TRBJ2-5, with D unresolved. From germline, CDR1 is GTSNPN and CDR2 SVGIG (reference sequence). This CDR3 is built from 13 residues. With 5 bases removed from V and 5 bases from J, the gap between germline ends came to 15 bases. The CDR3 reads CAWDLQSGETQYF. The CDR3 DNA sequence: TGTGCCTGGGATCTTCAAAGTGGCGAGACCCAGTACTTC.

This rearrangement joins TRBV6-2 or TRBV6-3 to TRBJ1-3; D unresolved. The CDR3 is 15 residues long. Per the germline V gene, CDR1 is MNHEY and CDR2 is SVGEGT. Trimming took off 6 bases at V and 4 bases at J, with 16 bases between the two ends. The DNA of the CDR3 is TGTGCCAGCAGCATATTCGGCTCGGGAGGAAACACCATATATTTT. Amino acids: CASSIFGSGGNTIYF.

The rearrangement joins TRBV5-8 to TRBJ1-5; no definite D call. The CDR3 has 17 residues. V was clipped by 4 bases and J by 4 bases, with 21 bases between them. Germline CDR1 reads SGHTS; CDR2 reads YDEGEE. CDR3: CASSLYLSGRQNQPQHF. In nucleotides, the CDR3 is TGTGCCAGCAGCCTGTACTTATCGGGTAGGCAAAATCAGCCCCAGCATTTT.

The chain carries TRBV19 and TRBJ2-7, with D hard to call. From germline, CDR1 is LNHDA and CDR2 SQIVND (reference sequence). The CDR3 spans 14 residues. The germline V and J ends were trimmed by 4 bases and 0 bases, with 10 bases remaining between them. The CDR3 DNA sequence: TGTGCCAGTAGTAGCGCAGGAAGCTCCTACGAGCAGTACTTC. Translated: CASSSAGSSYEQYF.

The chain joins TRBV5-1 to TRBJ2-7; tentatively, D is TRBD1 (6 bases). CDR1 SGHRS and CDR2 YFSETQ come from the germline V gene. V was cut by 5 bases and J by 3 bases, with 24 bases left in between. This CDR3 spans 17 amino acids. CDR3 residues: CASSTGQWRDQGYEQYF. The DNA for the CDR3 is TGCGCCAGCAGTACCGGACAGTGGAGAGATCAGGGCTACGAGCAGTACTTC.

The chain combines TRBV9 with TRBJ2-2, with a tentative D call TRBD2 (6 bases). The CDR3 runs 18 residues. Germline V gene lookup returns CDR1 SGDLS and CDR2 YYNGEE. V was cut by 0 bases and J by 3 bases, with 18 bases left in between. CDR3 amino acids: CASSVATGRPEYTGELFF. CDR3 bases: TGTGCCAGCAGCGTAGCTACGGGGAGGCCAGAGTACACCGGGGAGCTGTTTTTT.

As DNA, the CDR3 is TGTGCCAGCAGTGTCCAAAGGAGCGACCATTTCACAGATACGCAGTATTTT. Its protein is CASSVQRSDHFTDTQYF. V usage is TRBV25-1 and J usage is TRBJ2-3, with D unresolved. The germline gives CDR1 MGHDK, CDR2 SYGVNS. The CDR3 runs to 17 residues. Trimming removed 4 bases from V and 2 bases from J, with 19 bases in between. Combining the CDR3 with reference TRBV25-1 and TRBJ2-3 gives the whole variable domain EADIYQTPRYLVIGTGKKITLECSQTMGHDKMYWYQQDPGMELHLIHYSYGVNSTEKGDLSSESTVSRIRTEHFPLTLESARPSHTSQYLCASSVQRSDHFTDTQYFGPGTRLTVL.